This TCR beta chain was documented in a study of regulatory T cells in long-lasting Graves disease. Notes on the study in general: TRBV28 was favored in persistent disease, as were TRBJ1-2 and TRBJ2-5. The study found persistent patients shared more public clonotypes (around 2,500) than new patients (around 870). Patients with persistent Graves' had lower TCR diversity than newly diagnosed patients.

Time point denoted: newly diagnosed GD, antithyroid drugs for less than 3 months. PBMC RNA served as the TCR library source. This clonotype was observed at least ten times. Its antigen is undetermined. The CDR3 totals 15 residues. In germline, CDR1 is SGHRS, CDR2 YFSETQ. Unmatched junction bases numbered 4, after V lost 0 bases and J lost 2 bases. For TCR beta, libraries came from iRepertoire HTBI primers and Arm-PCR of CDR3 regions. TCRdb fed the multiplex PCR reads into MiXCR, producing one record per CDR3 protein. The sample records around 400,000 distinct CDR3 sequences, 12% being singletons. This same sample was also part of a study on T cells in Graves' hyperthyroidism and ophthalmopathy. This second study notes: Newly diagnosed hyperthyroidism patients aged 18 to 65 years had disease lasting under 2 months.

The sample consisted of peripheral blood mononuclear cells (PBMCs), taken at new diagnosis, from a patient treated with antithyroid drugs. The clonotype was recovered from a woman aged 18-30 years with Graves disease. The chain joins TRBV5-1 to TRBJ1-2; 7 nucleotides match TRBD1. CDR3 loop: CASSLEGGINYGYTF. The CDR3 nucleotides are TGCGCCAGCAGCTTGGAAGGGGGCATAAACTATGGCTACACCTTC.